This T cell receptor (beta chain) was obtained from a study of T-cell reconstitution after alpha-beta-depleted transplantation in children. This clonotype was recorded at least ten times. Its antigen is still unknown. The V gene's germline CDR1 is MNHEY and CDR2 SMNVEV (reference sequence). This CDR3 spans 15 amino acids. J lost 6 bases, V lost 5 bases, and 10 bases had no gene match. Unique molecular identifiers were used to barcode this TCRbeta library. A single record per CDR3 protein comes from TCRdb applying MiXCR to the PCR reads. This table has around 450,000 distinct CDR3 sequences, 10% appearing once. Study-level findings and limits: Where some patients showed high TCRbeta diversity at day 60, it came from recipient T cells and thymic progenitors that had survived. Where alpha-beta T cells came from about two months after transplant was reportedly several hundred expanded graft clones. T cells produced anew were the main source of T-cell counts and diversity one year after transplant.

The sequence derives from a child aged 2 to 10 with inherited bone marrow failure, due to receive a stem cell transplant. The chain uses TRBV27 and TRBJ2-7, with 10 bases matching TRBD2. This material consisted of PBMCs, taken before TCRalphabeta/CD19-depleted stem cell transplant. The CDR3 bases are TGTGCCAGCAGTACCGGTACGGGACTAGCGAGCGAGCAGTACTTC. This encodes CASSTGTGLASEQYF.